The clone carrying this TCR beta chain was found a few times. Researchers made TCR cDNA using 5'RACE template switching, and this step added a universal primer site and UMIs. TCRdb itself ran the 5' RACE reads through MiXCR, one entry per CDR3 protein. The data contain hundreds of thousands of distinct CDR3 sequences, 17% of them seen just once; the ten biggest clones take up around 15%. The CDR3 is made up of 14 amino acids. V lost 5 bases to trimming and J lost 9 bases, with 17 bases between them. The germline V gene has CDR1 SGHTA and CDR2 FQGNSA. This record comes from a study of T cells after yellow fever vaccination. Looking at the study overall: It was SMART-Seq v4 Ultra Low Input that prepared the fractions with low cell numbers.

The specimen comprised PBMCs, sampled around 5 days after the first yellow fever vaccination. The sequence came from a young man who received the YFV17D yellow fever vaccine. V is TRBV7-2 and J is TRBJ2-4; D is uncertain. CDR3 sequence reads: CASSPDGPVSIQYF. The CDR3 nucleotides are TGTGCCAGCAGCCCCGACGGACCTGTAAGCATTCAGTACTTC.